The rows below give T cell receptor beta chains drawn from one sample of a study of T cells in Graves' hyperthyroidism and ophthalmopathy. Each CDR3 protein is one row after TCRdb ran MiXCR on the multiplex PCR reads. Altogether hundreds of thousands of distinct CDR3 sequences are present, just over 45% being singletons, with the ten largest covering nearly 8.5%. Sequencing was done on a sample of peripheral blood or thyroid tissue (not recorded which). The receptors were gathered from a woman aged 18-29 years with Graves' hyperthyroidism. Each CDR3 is given with its conserved first and last residue. A D gene is named only where the DNA matches it firmly. Clone size is shown for a subset of rows, as once, few, many or a class of expanded clone.

TRBJ1-4 few TRBV2 TRBD1 TGTGCCAGCTCACCGCCCGGGACAGAGAAAAAACTGTTTTTT CASSPPGTEKKLFF
TRBJ2-2 NA TRBV11-2 NA TGTGCCAGCAGCCCGCTGATAAGGGAGATCTCCGGGGAGCTGTTTTTT CASSPLIREISGELFF
TRBJ1-2 many TRBV15 NA TGTGCCACCAGCAGTAAACGAGGGGGGGTGGGTGGCTACACCTTC CATSSKRGGVGGYTF
TRBJ1-1 once TRBV5-5 NA TGTGCCAGCGGCTATCGGACCCGGAGGAACACTGAAGCTTTCTTT CASGYRTRRNTEAFF
TRBJ1-3 NA TRBV2 TRBD1 TGTGCCAGCAGGGAACCTGGGGGGACAGTAAAGTTT CASREPGGTVKF
TRBJ2-7 NA TRBV10-3 TRBD2 TGTGCCATCAGTGACGGGAGGAGCTCCTACGAGCAGTACTTC CAISDGRSSYEQYF
TRBJ1-4 NA TRBV2 TRBD1 TGTGCCAGCAGTTACTCGTTTTCACAGGGGTTCGAAAAACTGTTTTTT CASSYSFSQGFEKLFF
TRBJ1-1 NA TRBV2 NA TGTGCCAGCAGTGAATGGCCGGACACTGAAGCTTTCTTT CASSEWPDTEAFF
TRBJ1-1 many TRBV29-1 TRBD1 TGCAGCGTTGAGGCGGAACAGGGGGGGACTGAAGCTTTCTTT CSVEAEQGGTEAFF
TRBJ2-7 NA TRBV5-1 TRBD1 TGCGCCAGCAGCTCCACTGGGACAGAGGCCTACGAGCAGTACTTC CASSSTGTEAYEQYF